The T cell receptor beta chain described here comes from a study of shared clonotypes between healthy human individuals. The study separated CD4+ cells into CD45RA+ naive and CD45RA-negative memory subsets. J was trimmed by 0 bases and V by 4 bases; bases with no gene match: 7. The germline V gene encodes CDR1 SNHLY and CDR2 FYNNEI. The CDR3 is 17 residues long. Each cell subset's genomic DNA was divided evenly among several immunoSEQ plates. Profiling relied on immunoSEQ multiplex PCR, and the TCRdb table lists in-frame clones only, not all of them. Among 2 million to 2.5 million clones listed, under 97% were seen once.

Sequences were obtained from naive CD4+ T cells sorted from blood. Subset reported: CD45RA+ positively selected. This receptor was obtained from a man aged 18 to 29 in good health. The chain recombines TRBV2 with TRBJ2-1; 9 bases are a match to TRBD2. CDR3 nucleotides: TGTGCCAGCAGTGCGATAGGAGCGGGGGGCTCCTACAATGAGCAGTTCTTC. This gives the protein CASSAIGAGGSYNEQFF.